This is a list of T cell receptor beta chains from one sample in a study of response to subunit inactivated influenza vaccine. Each CDR3 protein is one row after TCRdb ran MiXCR on the RT-PCR reads. The sample includes some 180,000 distinct CDR3 sequences, around 9.2% seen only once; the top ten take about a tenth. The source material was non-naive T cells sorted from PBMCs, sampled on the day of vaccination. Receptors originate from a man in his forties or fifties who received an inactivated influenza vaccine. The CDR3 runs from the conserved cysteine through the conserved F or W. A D gene is named only where the DNA matches it firmly. Clone size is not always given. Where it is, it says once, few, many or a class for expanded clones.

V,size,J,D,length,CDR3,DNA
TRBV9,NA,TRBJ2-1,NA,13,CASSVVPGREQFF,TGTGCCAGCAGCGTAGTCCCGGGTCGGGAGCAGTTCTTC
TRBV3-1,NA,TRBJ2-1,TRBD2,16,CASSRFLAGGTNEQFF,TGTGCCAGCAGTCGCTTCCTAGCGGGAGGGACCAATGAGCAGTTCTTC
TRBV27,NA,TRBJ2-7,NA,14,CASSLKSSSVKQYF,TGTGCCAGCAGTTTGAAGAGTTCCTCGGTTAAACAGTACTTC
TRBV7-2,NA,TRBJ2-3,NA,12,CASSSRDGAQYF,TGTGCCAGCAGCTCTAGGGACGGCGCGCAGTATTTT
TRBV3-1,NA,TRBJ1-5,NA,14,CASSQESSNQPQHF,TGTGCCAGCAGCCAAGAATCAAGCAATCAGCCCCAGCATTTT
TRBV29-1,many,TRBJ1-1,NA,13,CSVDRGSSTEAFF,TGCAGCGTTGACAGGGGCAGCAGCACTGAAGCTTTCTTT
TRBV27,NA,TRBJ2-1,TRBD2,16,CASSPLAGASYNEQFF,TGTGCCAGCAGTCCGTTAGCGGGGGCCTCCTACAATGAGCAGTTCTTC
TRBV12-3/TRBV12-4,few,TRBJ2-4,TRBD1,18,CASSVRTGKSIAKNIQYF,TGTGCCAGCAGCGTTCGGACAGGGAAGTCTATAGCCAAAAACATTCAGTACTTC
TRBV4-3,many,TRBJ2-5,TRBD1,13,CASSRTGRETQYF,TGCGCCAGCAGCCGGACAGGGAGGGAGACCCAGTACTTC
TRBV20-1,few,TRBJ2-1,TRBD2,12,CSASGGGREQFF,TGCAGTGCTAGCGGGGGGGGTCGTGAGCAGTTCTTC
TRBV5-2,NA,TRBJ1-5,NA,14,CAMGSGAVNQPQHF,TGTGCCATGGGCTCCGGGGCCGTCAATCAGCCCCAGCATTTT
TRBV29-1,NA,TRBJ2-7,TRBD2,13,CSVFSGSSYEQYF,TGCAGCGTTTTCAGCGGGAGTTCGTACGAGCAGTACTTC
TRBV6-1,few,TRBJ1-1,NA,14,CASSRGVGPTEAFF,TGTGCCAGCAGCCGGGGAGTGGGGCCCACTGAAGCTTTCTTT
TRBV3-1,many,TRBJ2-3,TRBD2,15,CASSPGLASTDTQYF,TGTGCCAGCAGCCCGGGACTAGCGAGCACAGATACGCAGTATTTT
TRBV28,few,TRBJ2-1,TRBD2,15,CASSLSGGGAREQFF,TGTGCCAGCAGTTTATCGGGAGGGGGGGCTAGGGAGCAGTTCTTC
TRBV12-3/TRBV12-4,NA,TRBJ2-3,TRBD1,16,CASSKQGTFLTDTQYF,TGTGCCAGCAGCAAACAGGGGACCTTTCTCACAGATACGCAGTATTTT
TRBV6-2/TRBV6-3,NA,TRBJ2-1,TRBD1,17,CASSYSIRTGAYNEQFF,TGTGCCAGCAGTTACTCGATTCGGACAGGGGCCTACAATGAGCAGTTCTTC
TRBV3-1,few,TRBJ1-2,TRBD1,14,CASSHTGQGAGYTF,TGTGCCAGCAGCCATACGGGACAGGGAGCCGGCTACACCTTC
TRBV20-1,few,TRBJ2-3,TRBD2,16,CSARDLLAGVLDTQYF,TGCAGTGCTAGAGATCTTTTGGCGGGGGTCTTAGATACGCAGTATTTT
TRBV5-1,few,TRBJ2-2,NA,16,CASSLGLGVGTGELFF,TGCGCCAGCAGCTTGGGTCTCGGAGTGGGAACCGGGGAGCTGTTTTTT
TRBV6-5,many,TRBJ2-3,NA,14,CASSSRGSTDTQYF,TGTGCCAGCAGTTCTAGGGGGAGCACAGATACGCAGTATTTT
TRBV7-8,few,TRBJ1-2,NA,12,CASSESDYGYTF,TGTGCCAGCAGCGAATCAGACTATGGCTACACCTTC
TRBV4-3,few,TRBJ2-1,TRBD1,14,CASSQGGQDGEQFF,TGCGCCAGCAGCCAAGGCGGACAGGATGGTGAGCAGTTCTTC
TRBV24-1,many,TRBJ2-2,TRBD2,16,CATSEPSTSVAGELFF,TGTGCCACCAGTGAACCTTCGACTAGCGTAGCCGGGGAGCTGTTTTTT
TRBV5-1,NA,TRBJ2-2,TRBD2,16,CASSQPGGPDTGELFF,TGCGCCAGCAGCCAACCGGGGGGGCCTGACACCGGGGAGCTGTTTTTT
TRBV5-6,NA,TRBJ2-4,NA,15,CASNIRNLAKNIQYF,TGTGCCAGCAATATCAGGAACTTAGCCAAAAACATTCAGTACTTC
TRBV20-1,NA,TRBJ2-1,NA,13,CSARDILPDEQFF,TGCAGTGCTAGAGATATACTACCAGATGAGCAGTTCTTC
TRBV5-1,few,TRBJ2-3,NA,14,CASSLVQGTDTQYF,TGCGCCAGCAGCTTGGTACAGGGCACAGATACGCAGTATTTT
TRBV7-6,few,TRBJ2-7,TRBD1,12,CASSPQGWEQYF,TGTGCCAGCAGCCCACAGGGGTGGGAGCAGTACTTC
TRBV30,NA,TRBJ2-2,TRBD1,14,CACTTGGNTGELFF,TGTGCCTGCACAACAGGGGGCAACACCGGGGAGCTGTTTTTT
TRBV6-5,few,TRBJ2-4,NA,13,CASSYQRGNIQYF,TGTGCCAGCAGTTACCAGCGAGGGAACATTCAGTACTTC